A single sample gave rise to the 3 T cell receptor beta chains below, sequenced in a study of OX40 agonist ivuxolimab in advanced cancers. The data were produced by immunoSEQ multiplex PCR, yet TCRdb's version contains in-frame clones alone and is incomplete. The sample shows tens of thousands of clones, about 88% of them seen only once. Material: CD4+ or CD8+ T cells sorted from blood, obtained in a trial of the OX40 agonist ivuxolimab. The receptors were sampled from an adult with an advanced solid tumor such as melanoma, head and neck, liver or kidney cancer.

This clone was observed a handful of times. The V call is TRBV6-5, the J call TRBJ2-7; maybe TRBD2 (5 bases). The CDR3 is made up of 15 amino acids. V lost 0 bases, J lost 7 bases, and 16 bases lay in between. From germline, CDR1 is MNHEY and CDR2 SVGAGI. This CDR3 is CASSYSDGLLQEQYF. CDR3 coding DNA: TGTGCCAGCAGTTACTCGGACGGACTCCTTCAAGAGCAGTACTTC.

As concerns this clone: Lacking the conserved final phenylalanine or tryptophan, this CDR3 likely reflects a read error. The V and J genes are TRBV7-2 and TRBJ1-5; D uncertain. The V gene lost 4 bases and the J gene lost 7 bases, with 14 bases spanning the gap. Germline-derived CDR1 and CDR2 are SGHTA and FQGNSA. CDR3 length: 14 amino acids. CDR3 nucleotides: TGTGCCAGCAGCTATAGTGGCGCAACGCAGCCCCAGCATCTT. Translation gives CASSYSGATQPQHL.

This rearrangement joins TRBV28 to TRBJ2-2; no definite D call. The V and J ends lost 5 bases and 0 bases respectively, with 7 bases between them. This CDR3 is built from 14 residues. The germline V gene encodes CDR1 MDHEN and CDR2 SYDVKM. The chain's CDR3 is CASSPPPNTGELFF. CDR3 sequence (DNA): TGTGCCAGCAGTCCCCCCCCGAACACCGGGGAGCTGTTTTTT.